The present TCR beta chain was sequenced within a study of cytomegalovirus exposure and HLA in healthy donors. Study at large: A later analysis reported the same platform for the 90 to 150 validation repertoires and the approximately 700 first-cohort repertoires.

On this clone itself: As yet, its antigen is unknown.

TCRdb keeps only in-frame clones here, not all; method: immunoSEQ multiplex PCR. This sample has about 250,000 clones, with about 90% found just once. Broader study findings: It was reportedly the case that the classifier diagnosed cytomegalovirus status with high specificity and sensitivity. A list of 150 to 200 TCR beta chains associated with cytomegalovirus was given. A few CMV-associated chains proved CMV antigen-specific in vitro.

The sample consisted of PBMCs. The source of this sequence is a man aged 18-30 years in good health and CMV-seropositive.

The CDR3, as DNA: TGTGCCAGCACCGACCCACTAGAGACCAATGAGCAGTTCTTC. Protein sequence: CASTDPLETNEQFF. V usage is TRBV2 and J usage is TRBJ2-1, with a possible D match to TRBD2 (5 bases). The germline V and J ends were trimmed by 7 bases and 6 bases, with 16 bases remaining between them. Germline CDR1 is SNHLY and CDR2 is FYNNEI. CDR3 size: 14 residues. Drawing the rest from reference TRBV2 and TRBJ2-1, the complete variable domain is EPEVTQTPSHQVTQMGQEVILRCVPISNHLYFYWYRQILGQKVEFLVSFYNNEISEKSEIFDDQFSVERPDGSNFTLKIRSTKLEDSAMYFCASTDPLETNEQFFGPGTRLTVL.